A selection of T cell receptor beta chains follows, all from one sample in a study of early T cells in non-severe SARS-CoV-2 infection. TCRdb re-called the 5' RACE reads through MiXCR, storing one row per CDR3 protein. The sample shows roughly 66,000 distinct CDR3 sequences, around 8.7% of them seen only once. The sample taken for sequencing was whole blood. All receptors derive from an adult who was a healthcare worker with PCR-confirmed SARS-CoV-2 infection or an uninfected control (not recorded which). The CDR3 runs from the conserved cysteine through the conserved F or W. A D gene is named only where the DNA matches it firmly. The size field is filled for only some rows; it gives once, few, many or a size class.

j_call clone_size d_call v_call cdr3_nt cdr3_aa
TRBJ2-5 few NA TRBV25-1 TGTGCCAGCACCCTCGGACCCGCCCAGTACTTC CASTLGPAQYF
TRBJ2-3 NA NA TRBV7-2 TGTGCCAGCAGCTTAGAGGCGACACGGGGGCAGTATTTT CASSLEATRGQYF
TRBJ2-1 many TRBD1 TRBV9 TGTGCCAGCAGCTTACAGGGGGGTGAGCAGTTCTTC CASSLQGGEQFF
TRBJ2-7 NA NA TRBV5-4 TGTGCCAGCAGCTTGAACCCCGGGGCCTACGAGCAGTACTTC CASSLNPGAYEQYF
TRBJ1-2 NA NA TRBV4-2 TGTGCCAGCAGCCAACTTGGGTATGGGGCGAAGGATGGCTACACCTTC CASSQLGYGAKDGYTF
TRBJ2-3 NA NA TRBV13 TGTGCCAGCAGCCCCTACGGAGAGCCCTTACCTGCAGATACGCAGTATTTT CASSPYGEPLPADTQYF
TRBJ1-2 few NA TRBV2 TGTGCCAGCAGTAGAAGGCCTGCGGGGGCTGATGGCTACACCTTC CASSRRPAGADGYTF
TRBJ2-2 NA NA TRBV30 TGTGCCTGGAGTGTTAACACCGGGGAGCTGTTTTTT CAWSVNTGELFF
TRBJ2-5 NA TRBD2 TRBV3-1 TGTGCCAGCAGCCAAGAGGCCGGGACTACAAAAGAGACCCAGTACTTC CASSQEAGTTKETQYF
TRBJ2-7 many TRBD2 TRBV6-2/TRBV6-3 TGTGCCAGCAGTCATCTAGCGGGAGATTACGAGCAGTACTTC CASSHLAGDYEQYF
TRBJ2-1 few TRBD2 TRBV10-3 TGTGCCATCAGTAGCGGGACCAATGAGCAGTTCTTC CAISSGTNEQFF
TRBJ2-3 many TRBD2 TRBV6-4 TGTGCCAGCAGTGCCGGGACTAGCGAGACAGATACGCAGTATTTT CASSAGTSETDTQYF
TRBJ2-3 NA TRBD2 TRBV6-4 TGTGCCAGCAGTGAACTAGCGGGAGAGGGCACAGATACGCAGTATTTT CASSELAGEGTDTQYF
TRBJ2-5 few TRBD1 TRBV18 TGTGCCAGCTCACGGATGACAGGGATGGAAGAGACCCAGTACTTC CASSRMTGMEETQYF
TRBJ2-7 few NA TRBV7-9 TGTGCCAGCAGCTTAATGCCCAATACCTACGAGCAGTACTTC CASSLMPNTYEQYF
TRBJ2-3 many TRBD1 TRBV7-6 TGTGCCAGCAGCTTAACCGGACAGGGGACGGCAGATACGCAGTATTTT CASSLTGQGTADTQYF
TRBJ1-2 many TRBD1 TRBV20-1 TGCAGTGCCCTGGGACAGGCAAGAGGCTACACCTTC CSALGQARGYTF
TRBJ2-5 once NA TRBV7-9 TGTGCCAGCAGCGCGGCCCGCAGGGGTCGGGGAGAGACCCAGTACTTC CASSAARRGRGETQYF
TRBJ2-5 many NA TRBV14 TGTGCCAGCAGCCAAGATGAAGGGGCGGCCCAGTACTTC CASSQDEGAAQYF
TRBJ2-5 many NA TRBV7-8 TGTGCCAGCAGCTTAGCCCTGCTAGCCAGACAAGAGACCCAGTACTTC CASSLALLARQETQYF
TRBJ1-4 NA NA TRBV18 TGTGCCAGCTCACCTGTGCAGGGCTTTAATGAAAAACTGTTTTTT CASSPVQGFNEKLFF
TRBJ1-4 few TRBD1 TRBV7-9 TGTGCCAGCAGCTTAGTGGGACAGGCTTTGGAAAAACTGTTTTTT CASSLVGQALEKLFF
TRBJ2-5 many TRBD2 TRBV27 TGTGCCAGCAGTTCGGGGCTAGCGGGACGGGGCCAGTACTTC CASSSGLAGRGQYF
TRBJ2-3 many NA TRBV7-3 TGTGCCAGCAGCTCAGGGGGGACTCCCTCGGATACGCAGTATTTT CASSSGGTPSDTQYF
TRBJ1-6 few TRBD1 TRBV12-3/TRBV12-4 TGTGCCAGCAGTGCGGGGACAGTGTCACCCCTCCACTTT CASSAGTVSPLHF
TRBJ1-5 few NA TRBV10-3 TGTGCCATCAGTGAGTCATGGGGGGCCTCGCAGCCCCAGCATTTT CAISESWGASQPQHF
TRBJ1-6 NA NA TRBV5-4 TGTGCCAGCAGCTTGGGAGGGGGTAGCTCCTATAATTCACCCCTCCACTTT CASSLGGGSSYNSPLHF
TRBJ2-5 few TRBD2 TRBV6-2/TRBV6-3 TGTGCCAGCAGTTACGAACTAGCGGGAGCAGAGACCCAGTACTTC CASSYELAGAETQYF
TRBJ2-6 many NA TRBV12-3/TRBV12-4 TGTGCCAGCAGAAATGTACAGGGAACCAGCTCTGGGGCCAACGTCCTGACTTTC CASRNVQGTSSGANVLTF
TRBJ2-3 many NA TRBV10-1 TGCGCCAGCAGCCCTGCCACAGATACGCAGTATTTT CASSPATDTQYF
TRBJ2-7 NA NA TRBV18 TGTGCCAGCTCACCTGCTCCCGGCCACGAGCAGTACTTC CASSPAPGHEQYF
TRBJ2-3 few TRBD1 TRBV7-2 TGTGCCAGCAGCCGTTGGGACAGATACACAGATACGCAGTATTTT CASSRWDRYTDTQYF
TRBJ1-5 NA NA TRBV5-1 TGCGCCAGCAGCGAGGCAGGGGATAGCAATCAGCCCCAGCATTTT CASSEAGDSNQPQHF